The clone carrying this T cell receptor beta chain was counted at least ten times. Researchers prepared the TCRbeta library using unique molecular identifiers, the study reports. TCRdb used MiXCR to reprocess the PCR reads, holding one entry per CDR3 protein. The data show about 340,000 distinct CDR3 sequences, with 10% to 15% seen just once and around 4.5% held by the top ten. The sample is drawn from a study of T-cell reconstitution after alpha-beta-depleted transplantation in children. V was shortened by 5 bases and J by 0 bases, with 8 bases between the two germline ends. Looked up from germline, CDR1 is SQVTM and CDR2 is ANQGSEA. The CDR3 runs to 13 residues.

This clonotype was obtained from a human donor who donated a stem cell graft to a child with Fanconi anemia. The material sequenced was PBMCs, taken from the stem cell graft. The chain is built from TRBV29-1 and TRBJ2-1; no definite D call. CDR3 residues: CSVKDSSYNEQFF. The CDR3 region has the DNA TGCAGCGTTAAGGATAGCTCCTACAATGAGCAGTTCTTC.